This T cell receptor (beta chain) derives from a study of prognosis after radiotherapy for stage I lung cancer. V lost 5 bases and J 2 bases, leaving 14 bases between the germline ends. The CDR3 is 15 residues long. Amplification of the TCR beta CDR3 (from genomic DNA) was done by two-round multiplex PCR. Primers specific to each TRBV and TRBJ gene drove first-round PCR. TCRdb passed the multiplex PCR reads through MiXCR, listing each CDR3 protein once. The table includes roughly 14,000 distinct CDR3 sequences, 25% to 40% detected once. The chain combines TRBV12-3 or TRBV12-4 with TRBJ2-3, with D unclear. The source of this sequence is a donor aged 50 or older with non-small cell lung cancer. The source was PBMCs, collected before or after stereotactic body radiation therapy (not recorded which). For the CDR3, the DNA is TGTGCCAGCAGTACTGACGGAGCTTACACAGATACGCAGTATTTT. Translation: CASSTDGAYTDTQYF.